Listed below are T cell receptor beta chains from one sample, sequenced in a study of cytomegalovirus exposure and HLA in healthy donors. Some clones are missing from TCRdb's copy, which holds only in-frame ones; the method was immunoSEQ multiplex PCR. Among some 150,000 clones listed, roughly two thirds were seen once. Sequences were obtained from PBMCs. These receptors were collected from a human donor in good health. Both conserved end residues are part of each CDR3. Each record gives: CDR3 DNA, CDR3 protein, D gene, J gene, clone size, V gene. A D gene is named only where the DNA matches it firmly. Clone size is not always given. Where it is, it says once, few, many or a class for expanded clones.

TGCGCCAGCAGTCCGGGGGACTCGAGCTACGAGCAGTACTTC,CASSPGDSSYEQYF,NA,TRBJ2-7,NA,TRBV5-1
TGTGCCAGCAGCTTGGTAGCGGGAGGGCCTTGGAATGAGCAGTTCTTC,CASSLVAGGPWNEQFF,TRBD2,TRBJ2-1,few,TRBV7-3
TGTGCCAGTAGTATAGGGGGCGGACAGGGTTTTTTGGATACGCAGTATTTT,CASSIGGGQGFLDTQYF,TRBD1,TRBJ2-3,NA,TRBV19
TGTGCCAGCAGCCCGTCGACAGGGGGCGGCGGGGAGACCCAGTACTTC,CASSPSTGGGGETQYF,TRBD1,TRBJ2-5,NA,TRBV7-9
TGTGCCAGCAGCTTTACTAGCGGGGACCCCTACGAGCAGTACTTC,CASSFTSGDPYEQYF,TRBD2,TRBJ2-7,few,TRBV7-9
TGTGCCAGCAGCCAAGGGTATGCAGTCCCGTGGGGCTACACCTTC,CASSQGYAVPWGYTF,NA,TRBJ1-2,NA,TRBV14
TGTGCCAGCAGTGTGACAGACAATCAGCCCCAGCATTTT,CASSVTDNQPQHF,NA,TRBJ1-5,NA,TRBV25-1
TGTGCCAGCAGTTCTAGGGTGGGGGGTGAAAAACTGTTTTTT,CASSSRVGGEKLFF,NA,TRBJ1-4,NA,TRBV2
TGTGCCAGCACTTCAGGGGCGCGGAACACCATATATTTT,CASTSGARNTIYF,NA,TRBJ1-3,NA,TRBV11-2
TGCGCCAGCAGCCCCAGGGACTCCTACGAGCAGTACTTC,CASSPRDSYEQYF,NA,TRBJ2-7,NA,TRBV5-1
TGTGCCAGCAGCCAAGAGACGGGACTCCAAGGCGAAGCTTTCTTT,CASSQETGLQGEAFF,NA,TRBJ1-1,NA,TRBV4-2
TGTGCCAGTAGTTCGGGCGCAGGGTTTCTCCGGACTGAAGCTTTCTTT,CASSSGAGFLRTEAFF,NA,TRBJ1-1,NA,TRBV19
TGTGCCAGCAGCTTTTTAGCGCGCAATGAGCAGTTCTTC,CASSFLARNEQFF,NA,TRBJ2-1,NA,TRBV5-6
TGTGCCAGCAGCCGGACAGGGACCCCGCGAGAGCAGTACTTC,CASSRTGTPREQYF,TRBD1,TRBJ2-7,NA,TRBV7-9
TGCGCCAGCAGCTTGGAAAGGGCAGGGGGTACAGATACGCAGTATTTT,CASSLERAGGTDTQYF,TRBD1,TRBJ2-3,once,TRBV5-1
TGTGCCAGCAGCTTGTTGGCAGGGGAAACCGGGACTGAAGCTTTCTTT,CASSLLAGETGTEAFF,NA,TRBJ1-1,NA,TRBV5-4
TGTGCCACCAGCAGATCTGGTGGGGGGAAGTCGTACGAGCAGTACTTC,CATSRSGGGKSYEQYF,NA,TRBJ2-7,NA,TRBV15
TGTGCCAGCAGTTGGTGGACCGGGACTAGCGGGAGAGGAATTCGATTTGAGCAGTTCTTC,CASSWWTGTSGRGIRFEQFF,TRBD2,TRBJ2-1,NA,TRBV28
TGTGCCATCAGTGGAGACAGGGCGTCCTACGAGCAGTACTTC,CAISGDRASYEQYF,TRBD1,TRBJ2-7,NA,TRBV10-3
TGTGCCAGCAGCCCAACAGGGGTCGGTGAAAAACTGTTTTTT,CASSPTGVGEKLFF,TRBD1,TRBJ1-4,NA,TRBV9
TGTGCCAGCAGTCAGGGGTCCAATGAGCAGTTCTTC,CASSQGSNEQFF,NA,TRBJ2-1,NA,TRBV6-1
TGCGCCAGCAGCTTGGTAGTGAACACCGGGGAGCTGTTTTTT,CASSLVVNTGELFF,NA,TRBJ2-2,once,TRBV5-1
TGTGCCAGCAGCCCGACCCTGGGGGGAAAATACACCTTC,CASSPTLGGKYTF,NA,TRBJ1-2,NA,TRBV4-2
TGTGCCAGCAAAACCGGGTCCTACAATGAGCAGTTCTTC,CASKTGSYNEQFF,NA,TRBJ2-1,NA,TRBV2
TGTGCCAGCAGCTTAGGAGGTTTAGGGACAGGGGGAACTTCACCCCTCCACTTT,CASSLGGLGTGGTSPLHF,TRBD1,TRBJ1-6,NA,TRBV7-9
TGTGCCAGCAGATCCCTCTCCGGGGAGCTGTTTTTT,CASRSLSGELFF,NA,TRBJ2-2,NA,TRBV6-5
TGTGCCACCAGCAGAGATACAGGGCCCCCGGAGCAGTACTTC,CATSRDTGPPEQYF,NA,TRBJ2-7,NA,TRBV15
TGTGCCAGCAGCGTAGGAGCCTCAGGGGGCAAAGGCTACACCTTC,CASSVGASGGKGYTF,TRBD1,TRBJ1-2,NA,TRBV9